These T cell receptor beta chains were read from a single sample in a study of blood T cell repertoires in COVID-19. This table comes from immunoSEQ multiplex PCR, and its TCRdb copy is limited to in-frame clones, with some not included. The sample lists fewer than 400,000 clones, roughly 85% occurring once. The specimen sequenced was peripheral blood. The receptors derive from a woman aged 18-29 years with acute or convalescent COVID-19. The CDR3 runs from the conserved cysteine through the conserved F or W. Fields, in order: clone size, V gene, J gene, D gene, CDR3 DNA, CDR3 protein. A D gene is named only where the DNA matches it firmly. Clone size appears in some rows only: once, few, many, or a class for an expanded clone.

>.|TRBV6-5|TRBJ1-1|.
TGTGCCAGCACCCCCGACAGACATGAAGCTTTCTTT
CASTPDRHEAFF
>.|TRBV5-1|TRBJ1-2|TRBD1
TGCGCCAGCAGCATGGACAGGGGAGAGTATGGCTACACCTTC
CASSMDRGEYGYTF
>.|TRBV7-3|TRBJ2-3|TRBD2
TGTGCCAGCAGCTTTAGCGGGAGCACAGATACGCAGTATTTT
CASSFSGSTDTQYF
>.|TRBV12-3/TRBV12-4|TRBJ1-4|.
TGTGCCTCCAAACGGAGGACTAATGAAAAACTGTTTTTT
CASKRRTNEKLFF
>.|TRBV6-5|TRBJ1-2|.
TGTGCCAGCAGTTACGCCGAGGAGAGGTCAGGCTACACCTTC
CASSYAEERSGYTF
>.|TRBV4-2|TRBJ1-2|.
TGTGCCAGCAGCCAAGATCCTGGGCCAGGGGTAGGCTACACCTTC
CASSQDPGPGVGYTF
>few|TRBV10-2|TRBJ2-1|TRBD2
TGCGCCAGCAGAGAGGCCCAGCGGGGGGGGTACAATGAGCAGTTCTTC
CASREAQRGGYNEQFF
>.|TRBV20-1|TRBJ2-7|.
TGCAGTGCCATAGCCGATTGGGAGCAGTACTTC
CSAIADWEQYF
>.|TRBV6-5|TRBJ1-2|.
TGTGCCAGCAGCCTCGATCGGAACTATGGCTACACCTTC
CASSLDRNYGYTF
>.|TRBV7-2|TRBJ1-1|.
TGTGCCAGCAGCTTCCAAAGAGAGAACACTGAAGCTTTCTTT
CASSFQRENTEAFF
>.|TRBV4-1|TRBJ1-1|.
TGCGCCAGCAGCCTACAGGTGAACACTGAAGCTTTCTTT
CASSLQVNTEAFF
>.|TRBV6-6|TRBJ2-5|.
TGTGCCAGCAGTTACATGACTGCCCGGGGAGAGACCCAGTACTTC
CASSYMTARGETQYF
>.|TRBV1|TRBJ1-5|.
TGCACCAGCAGCCAAGAAATCTGGGAGGGAAATCAGCCCCAGCATTTT
CTSSQEIWEGNQPQHF
>.|TRBV2|TRBJ2-5|.
TGTGCCAGCATGGGGGGACCCCAAGAGACCCAGTACTTC
CASMGGPQETQYF
>once|TRBV6-5|TRBJ2-1|.
TGTGCCAGCATCTTCGCGGGACTGGACTACAATGAGCAGTTCTTC
CASIFAGLDYNEQFF
>.|TRBV7-8|TRBJ2-1|.
TGTGCCAGCAGCTTAGGCGGGTTTGGCGATGAGCAGTTCTTC
CASSLGGFGDEQFF
>.|TRBV4-1|TRBJ1-1|.
TGCGCCAGCAGCCAAGACTCTGAAGCTTTCTTT
CASSQDSEAFF
>.|TRBV25-1|TRBJ1-2|TRBD1
TGTGCCAGCAGCCAGGGGGCGGACTATGGCTACACCTTC
CASSQGADYGYTF
>.|TRBV6-5|TRBJ2-3|.
TGTGCCAGCAGGGTAGCTGGGGCAACAGATACGCAGTATTTT
CASRVAGATDTQYF
>.|TRBV6-2/TRBV6-3|TRBJ1-6|.
TGTGCCAGCAGTTACTCCCCGGGGGGAGCCTATAATTCACCCCTCCACTTT
CASSYSPGGAYNSPLHF
>.|TRBV30|TRBJ2-2|TRBD1
TGTGCCTGGAGGGTAGGGACAGGGTATGGGGAGCTGTTTTTT
CAWRVGTGYGELFF
>.|TRBV2|TRBJ2-2|TRBD2
TGTGCCAGCTCTTGGGAGACTAGCGGGGGGGACTACACCGGGGAGCTGTTTTTT
CASSWETSGGDYTGELFF
>.|TRBV6-4|TRBJ1-2|TRBD1
TGTGCCAGCACCCCGGGACAGGGGAGAGGCTACACCTTC
CASTPGQGRGYTF
>once|TRBV7-8|TRBJ2-1|TRBD2
TGTGCCAGCAGCTTAGATCGGGCTAGCGGGACTAAAGATGAGCAGTTCTTC
CASSLDRASGTKDEQFF
>.|TRBV11-3|TRBJ2-2|.
TGTGCCAGCCGGGCCCGAGGGGGCACCGGGGAGCTGTTTTTT
CASRARGGTGELFF
>.|TRBV5-1|TRBJ2-5|TRBD2
TGCGCCAGCAGCTTACCTAGCGGGAGGTCTCAAGAGACCCAGTACTTC
CASSLPSGRSQETQYF
>once|TRBV28|TRBJ2-1|.
TGTGCCAGCAGTTTACGAATTAAGGGGAAGGGGCAGTTCTTC
CASSLRIKGKGQFF
>.|TRBV2|TRBJ1-1|.
TGTGCCAGCAGTGAACAGGGGATATGGATGAACACTGAAGCTTTCTTT
CASSEQGIWMNTEAFF
>few|TRBV19|TRBJ2-2|TRBD2
TGTGCCAGTACGCCTAGCGGGAGGGCTTTGACCGGGGAGCTGTTTTTT
CASTPSGRALTGELFF
>.|TRBV2|TRBJ1-2|TRBD1
TGTGCCAGCAGTGAAGGACCGGGGGACAGGGAAGACGGCTACACCTTC
CASSEGPGDREDGYTF
>.|TRBV2|TRBJ2-3|TRBD2
TGTGCCAGCAGTTCGGTGCGGGGGTCAGATACGCAGTATTTT
CASSSVRGSDTQYF
>.|TRBV28|TRBJ2-2|.
TGTGCCAGCAACTCAGGGGCCGGGGAGCTGTTTTTT
CASNSGAGELFF
>.|TRBV5-4|TRBJ2-2|TRBD2
TGTGCCAGCAGCTTGGGTAGCGGGGGATCCGGGGAGCTGTTTTTT
CASSLGSGGSGELFF
>.|TRBV19|TRBJ2-1|TRBD2
TGTGCCAGCTTAGGGATAGCGGGGAATTATCGATACAATGAGCAGTTCTTC
CASLGIAGNYRYNEQFF
>.|TRBV5-6|TRBJ2-7|TRBD2
TGTGCCAGCAGCCCGGGGACTAGCGGGAGCGAAGGCTCCTACGAGCAGTACTTC
CASSPGTSGSEGSYEQYF
>.|TRBV7-9|TRBJ1-2|.
TGTGCCAGCAGCTTAGCTTCCTCCTATGGCTACACCTTC
CASSLASSYGYTF
>.|TRBV28|TRBJ2-3|.
TGTGCCAGCAGTGAGGATAAGGGCACAGATACGCAGTATTTT
CASSEDKGTDTQYF
>.|TRBV9|TRBJ2-1|.
TGTGCCAGCAGCGTAGTGGAGGGGGCTAACAATGAGCAGTTCTTC
CASSVVEGANNEQFF
>once|TRBV2|TRBJ1-2|.
TGTGCCAGCACCGTTTACAAGGGGGGGGCGGAAGGCTACACCTTC
CASTVYKGGAEGYTF
>.|TRBV5-1|TRBJ2-3|TRBD1
TGCGCCAGCAGCTTATGGGACAGGGTCCCTAATACAGATACGCAGTATTTT
CASSLWDRVPNTDTQYF